Listed below are T cell receptor beta chains from one sample, sequenced in a study of T-cell memory formation after mild COVID-19. MiXCR was run by TCRdb on the 5' RACE reads, yielding one entry per CDR3 protein. The repertoire has hundreds of thousands of distinct CDR3 sequences, approximately 15% of them found once; the top ten carry 20% to 25%. The sample taken for sequencing was PBMCs or a T cell subset sorted from them (not recorded which). The receptors stem from a young man who had mild COVID-19 (a few samples of this study predate the infection). Cell type and time point are not known. The CDR3 runs from the conserved cysteine through the conserved F or W. The D gene is left open where the match is weak. The size field is filled for only some rows; it gives once, few, many or a size class.

d_gene,j_gene,v_gene,abundance,CDR3aa,CDR3nt
-,TRBJ2-2,TRBV18,-,CASSPPSIRARDTGELFF,TGTGCCAGCTCACCACCGAGTATACGGGCACGGGACACCGGGGAGCTGTTTTTT
-,TRBJ1-5,TRBV7-2,few,CASSSEGHLNQPQHF,TGTGCCAGCAGCTCAGAGGGACATCTCAATCAGCCCCAGCATTTT
-,TRBJ2-3,TRBV6-5,-,CASSYFSTDTQYF,TGTGCCAGCAGTTACTTTAGCACAGATACGCAGTATTTT
TRBD2,TRBJ2-5,TRBV12-3/TRBV12-4,-,CASSFGGAIETQYF,TGTGCCAGCAGTTTCGGGGGGGCCATAGAGACCCAGTACTTC
-,TRBJ1-6,TRBV20-1,few,CSARDEQHSYNSPLHF,TGCAGTGCTAGAGATGAGCAACACTCCTATAATTCACCCCTCCACTTT
TRBD1,TRBJ1-6,TRBV20-1,few,CSARQQGANSPLHF,TGCAGTGCTAGGCAACAGGGGGCGAATTCACCCCTCCACTTT
TRBD1,TRBJ1-2,TRBV4-2,-,CASSLEQGDIGYGYTF,TGTGCCAGCAGCCTAGAGCAGGGGGATATTGGCTATGGCTACACCTTC
-,TRBJ2-7,TRBV4-3,few,CASSQEGDGFYEQYF,TGCGCCAGCAGCCAAGAGGGGGACGGATTTTACGAGCAGTACTTC
-,TRBJ1-1,TRBV5-1,-,CASSDQGETEAFF,TGCGCCAGCAGCGATCAGGGTGAAACTGAAGCTTTCTTT
-,TRBJ2-2,TRBV29-1,many,CSVGGPEYSGELFF,TGCAGCGTTGGAGGTCCCGAGTATAGCGGGGAGCTGTTTTTT
-,TRBJ1-2,TRBV3-1,many,CASSPRAGSGGYTF,TGTGCCAGCAGCCCGCGAGCCGGATCGGGTGGCTACACCTTC
TRBD2,TRBJ2-3,TRBV5-1,-,CASSPPGLAGGWADTQYF,TGCGCCAGCTCTCCTCCCGGACTAGCGGGGGGGTGGGCAGATACGCAGTATTTT
TRBD1,TRBJ2-1,TRBV24-1,-,CATARKDRGPYNEQFF,TGTGCCACCGCCAGAAAGGACAGGGGGCCTTACAATGAGCAGTTCTTC
-,TRBJ2-2,TRBV9,-,CASSVGGGGTGELFF,TGTGCCAGCAGCGTCGGAGGGGGAGGCACCGGGGAGCTGTTTTTT
-,TRBJ2-5,TRBV5-1,many,CASSLASRNEETQYF,TGCGCCAGCAGCTTGGCTAGCAGGAATGAGGAGACCCAGTACTTC
-,TRBJ2-1,TRBV18,-,CASSFRRGPYNEQFF,TGTGCCAGCTCTTTTAGGCGGGGACCATACAATGAGCAGTTCTTC
-,TRBJ2-1,TRBV6-2/TRBV6-3,-,CASSYSIAEALPEQFF,TGTGCCAGCAGTTACTCGATTGCCGAAGCGCTACCTGAGCAGTTCTTC